This TCR beta chain was identified in a study of blood T cells in healthy people across ages. Study in general: Template switching captured about one barcoded beta molecule per two T cells.

This clonotype was seen more than once but under ten times. The antigen remains undetermined. It was roughly 10 milliliters of peripheral blood that were drawn from each donor. A second about 6 to 12 cycle PCR used barcoded and J-beta primers. TCRdb used MiXCR to reprocess the 5' RACE reads, holding one entry per CDR3 protein. The sample records about 1.8 million distinct CDR3 sequences, 49% being singletons. The CDR3 contains 18 residues. The V end lost 0 bases, the J end lost 0 bases, and 20 bases lay between the germline ends. Germline V gives CDR1 DFQATT, CDR2 SNEGSKA (reference sequence). Points from the study as a whole: CMV status of donors was unknown, possibly confounding expanded clonotype changes.

The sequence came from a woman in her thirties or forties in good health. This chain uses TRBV20-1 with TRBJ1-1; D is undetermined. The sample was blood. The CDR3 nucleotides are TGCAGTGCTAGAGATCCGATGACCGACCTATTGATGAACACTGAAGCTTTCTTT. It yields the protein CSARDPMTDLLMNTEAFF.